These T cell receptor beta chains were read from a single sample in a study of CD8 T cells in ankylosing spondylitis. A single record per CDR3 protein comes from TCRdb applying MiXCR to the 5' RACE reads. The table shows about 160,000 distinct CDR3 sequences, with about 17% occurring only once. Sequenced sample: blood, either unsorted or a sorted T cell fraction (not recorded which). Receptor source: a male donor with ankylosing spondylitis or in good health (not recorded which). Both conserved end residues are part of each CDR3. A D gene is named only where the DNA matches it firmly. Part of the rows lack a size; the others show once, few, many or a class for expanded clones.

>12|TRBV27|many|TRBJ2-1|NA
CASSSLNGEQFF
TGTGCCAGCAGTTCCCTGAACGGTGAGCAGTTCTTC
>15|TRBV27|few|TRBJ2-2|NA
CASSLNGPNTGELFF
TGTGCCAGCAGTTTAAACGGACCGAACACCGGGGAGCTGTTTTTT
>13|TRBV10-3|NA|TRBJ1-5|NA
CAISESEAWPQHF
TGTGCCATCAGTGAGTCAGAGGCTTGGCCCCAGCATTTT
>16|TRBV15|many|TRBJ1-2|NA
CATSRDTTGRWDGYTF
TGTGCCACCAGCAGAGATACCACGGGCCGCTGGGACGGCTACACCTTC
>12|TRBV29-1|NA|TRBJ1-1|NA
CSVDVASTEAFF
TGCAGCGTTGATGTGGCGAGCACTGAAGCTTTCTTT
>14|TRBV18|few|TRBJ2-5|NA
CASASPGVQETQYF
TGTGCCAGCGCAAGCCCTGGGGTCCAAGAGACCCAGTACTTC
>14|TRBV7-8|few|TRBJ2-7|NA
CASSLEGLLYEQYF
TGTGCCAGCAGCTTAGAGGGCCTACTCTACGAGCAGTACTTC
>15|TRBV7-8|few|TRBJ2-1|TRBD1
CASSKIGQGHNEQFF
TGTGCCAGCAGCAAGATCGGACAGGGGCACAATGAGCAGTTCTTC
>11|TRBV20-1|many|TRBJ2-1|NA
CRLQQGNEQFF
TGCAGATTACAACAGGGCAATGAGCAGTTCTTC
>16|TRBV27|few|TRBJ2-1|TRBD1
CASSLWDTDRGDEQFF
TGTGCCAGCAGTTTATGGGACACGGACAGGGGCGATGAGCAGTTCTTC
>13|TRBV12-3/TRBV12-4|few|TRBJ2-1|TRBD1
CASRATGVDKQFF
TGTGCCAGCAGAGCTACAGGGGTAGACAAGCAGTTCTTC
>14|TRBV6-5|NA|TRBJ1-5|NA
CASSHRTSNQPQHF
TGTGCCAGCAGTCACAGGACCAGCAATCAGCCCCAGCATTTT
>13|TRBV29-1|NA|TRBJ2-7|NA
CSVEVPQPYEQYF
TGCAGCGTTGAAGTACCCCAGCCCTACGAGCAGTACTTC
>12|TRBV20-1|few|TRBJ1-1|NA
CSTGVGNTEAFF
TGCAGTACGGGGGTCGGGAACACTGAAGCTTTCTTT
>13|TRBV20-1|many|TRBJ1-4|TRBD1
CSAPDRANEKLFF
TGCAGTGCGCCGGACAGGGCGAATGAAAAACTGTTTTTT
>16|TRBV7-9|NA|TRBJ2-1|TRBD2
CASSLYTSGKYNEQFF
TGTGCCAGCAGCTTATATACTAGCGGGAAGTACAATGAGCAGTTCTTC
>14|TRBV10-3|many|TRBJ2-7|NA
CAISESVGAYEQYF
TGTGCCATCAGTGAGTCGGTAGGGGCCTACGAGCAGTACTTC
>15|TRBV20-1|many|TRBJ1-2|TRBD1
CSARRPGQGTGGYTF
TGCAGTGCTAGGAGGCCGGGACAGGGTACCGGTGGCTACACCTTC
>16|TRBV20-1|few|TRBJ2-1|NA
CSARDGSRYSYNEQFF
TGCAGTGCTAGAGATGGGTCCAGGTACTCCTACAATGAGCAGTTCTTC
>16|TRBV28|few|TRBJ2-1|TRBD2
CASSSSGLADHNEQFF
TGTGCCAGCAGCTCCTCGGGACTAGCGGACCACAATGAGCAGTTCTTC
>14|TRBV5-1|many|TRBJ1-1|NA
CASRGASTNTEAFF
TGCGCCAGCCGAGGGGCCTCTACGAACACTGAAGCTTTCTTT
>15|TRBV11-2|NA|TRBJ2-1|TRBD2
CASSLELAGGNEQFF
TGTGCCAGCAGCTTAGAACTAGCGGGAGGCAATGAGCAGTTCTTC
>14|TRBV20-1|many|TRBJ2-7|TRBD1
CSASPGQGYDEQYF
TGCAGTGCTAGTCCGGGACAGGGATACGACGAGCAGTACTTC
>16|TRBV7-9|NA|TRBJ2-2|NA
CASSLSTGSNTGELFF
TGTGCCAGCAGCTTGAGCACAGGGTCGAACACCGGGGAGCTGTTTTTT
>17|TRBV6-1|NA|TRBJ1-1|TRBD1
CASSQILGTGGNTEAFF
TGTGCCAGCAGCCAAATTTTAGGGACAGGAGGGAACACTGAAGCTTTCTTT
>13|TRBV20-1|NA|TRBJ1-1|NA
CSARGLTNTEAFF
TGCAGTGCTAGAGGGCTGACGAACACTGAAGCTTTCTTT
>18|TRBV5-1|NA|TRBJ2-4|NA
CASSLIRRGALAKNIQYF
TGCGCCAGCAGCCTGATTCGAAGGGGGGCTCTGGCCAAAAACATTCAGTACTTC
>12|TRBV15|many|TRBJ2-3|NA
CATSRETDTQYF
TGTGCCACCAGCAGAGAGACAGATACGCAGTATTTT
>15|TRBV29-1|NA|TRBJ2-5|NA
CSVVFWVGEQETQYF
TGCAGCGTTGTGTTCTGGGTGGGCGAACAAGAGACCCAGTACTTC
>15|TRBV29-1|many|TRBJ2-7|TRBD2
CSVVPYGTGGSEQYF
TGCAGCGTTGTTCCCTATGGCACGGGAGGGTCCGAGCAGTACTTC
>14|TRBV5-6|NA|TRBJ1-1|NA
CASSFRGRGTEAFF
TGTGCCAGCAGCTTCAGAGGACGGGGCACTGAAGCTTTCTTT
>13|TRBV29-1|few|TRBJ2-5|NA
CSVAYQGGETQYF
TGCAGCGTTGCGTACCAGGGAGGAGAGACCCAGTACTTC
>15|TRBV9|NA|TRBJ2-1|TRBD2
CASSVSQREEGEQFF
TGTGCCAGCAGCGTAAGCCAGCGGGAGGAGGGGGAGCAGTTCTTC
>15|TRBV16|NA|TRBJ1-5|NA
CASSQTGISNQPQHF
TGTGCCAGCAGCCAAACAGGAATTAGCAATCAGCCCCAGCATTTT
>15|TRBV5-1|many|TRBJ2-3|TRBD2
CASSSSGSITDTQYF
TGCGCCAGCAGCTCTAGCGGGAGTATCACAGATACGCAGTATTTT
>12|TRBV30|NA|TRBJ2-5|NA
CAWSPQGETQYF
TGTGCCTGGAGTCCCCAGGGAGAGACCCAGTACTTC
>15|TRBV20-1|many|TRBJ2-3|TRBD2
CSAGVRLAGEDTQYF
TGCAGTGCTGGCGTGAGGCTAGCGGGAGAAGATACGCAGTATTTT
>13|TRBV28|NA|TRBJ2-5|NA
CASSDTNQETQYF
TGTGCCAGCTCGGACACAAACCAAGAGACCCAGTACTTC
>15|TRBV3-1|few|TRBJ2-1|NA
CASSPGRGAYNEQFF
TGTGCCAGCAGCCCCGGAAGGGGGGCATACAATGAGCAGTTCTTC
>14|TRBV30|NA|TRBJ2-3|NA
CALEEAGFTDTQYF
TGTGCCTTGGAGGAGGCGGGATTCACAGATACGCAGTATTTT
>17|TRBV5-5|NA|TRBJ1-5|NA
CASSLVLGGLSNQPQHF
TGTGCCAGCAGCTTGGTGTTGGGGGGCTTGAGCAATCAGCCCCAGCATTTT
>12|TRBV28|many|TRBJ2-3|TRBD2
CASLLAPDTQYF
TGTGCCAGTTTACTAGCGCCAGATACGCAGTATTTT
>16|TRBV28|many|TRBJ2-7|TRBD2
CASSSQVAGGAYEQYF
TGTGCCAGCAGTTCGCAAGTAGCGGGAGGGGCTTACGAGCAGTACTTC
>19|TRBV28|NA|TRBJ2-2|TRBD1
CASSLSLIAGTGRAGELFF
TGTGCCAGCAGTTTATCTCTTATTGCCGGGACAGGACGGGCCGGGGAGCTGTTTTTT
>14|TRBV7-2|few|TRBJ1-1|NA
CASSLGSVGTEAFF
TGTGCCAGCAGCTTAGGGTCTGTGGGGACTGAAGCTTTCTTT